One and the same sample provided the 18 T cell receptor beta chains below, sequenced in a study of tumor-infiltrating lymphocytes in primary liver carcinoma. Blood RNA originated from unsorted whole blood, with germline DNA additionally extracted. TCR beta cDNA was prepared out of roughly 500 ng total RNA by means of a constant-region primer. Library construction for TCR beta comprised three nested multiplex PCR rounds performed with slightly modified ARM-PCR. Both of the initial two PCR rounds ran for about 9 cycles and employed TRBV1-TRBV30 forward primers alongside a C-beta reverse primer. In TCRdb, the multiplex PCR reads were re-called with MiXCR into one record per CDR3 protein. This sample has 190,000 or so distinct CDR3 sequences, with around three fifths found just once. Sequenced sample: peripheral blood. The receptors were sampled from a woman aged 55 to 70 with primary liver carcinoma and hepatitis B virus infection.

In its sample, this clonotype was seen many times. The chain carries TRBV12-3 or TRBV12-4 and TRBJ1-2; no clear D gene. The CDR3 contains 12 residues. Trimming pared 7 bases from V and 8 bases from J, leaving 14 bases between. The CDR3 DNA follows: TGTGCCAGCACCAACCAACGGGTCGGCTACACCTTC. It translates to CASTNQRVGYTF.

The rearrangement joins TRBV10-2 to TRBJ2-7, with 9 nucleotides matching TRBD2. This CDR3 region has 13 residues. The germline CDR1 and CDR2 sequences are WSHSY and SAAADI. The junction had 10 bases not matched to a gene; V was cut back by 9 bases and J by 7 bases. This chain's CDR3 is CASGLASMGEQYF. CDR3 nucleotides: TGCGCCAGTGGACTAGCGTCAATGGGGGAGCAGTACTTC.

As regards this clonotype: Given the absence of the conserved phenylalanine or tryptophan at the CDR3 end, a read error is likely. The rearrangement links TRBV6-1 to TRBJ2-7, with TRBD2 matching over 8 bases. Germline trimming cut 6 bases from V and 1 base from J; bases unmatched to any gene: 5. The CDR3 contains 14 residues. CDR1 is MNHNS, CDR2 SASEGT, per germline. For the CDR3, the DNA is TGTGCCAGCAGGATGAAGCGGGAGTCCTACGAGCAGTACCTC. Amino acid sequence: CASRMKRESYEQYL.

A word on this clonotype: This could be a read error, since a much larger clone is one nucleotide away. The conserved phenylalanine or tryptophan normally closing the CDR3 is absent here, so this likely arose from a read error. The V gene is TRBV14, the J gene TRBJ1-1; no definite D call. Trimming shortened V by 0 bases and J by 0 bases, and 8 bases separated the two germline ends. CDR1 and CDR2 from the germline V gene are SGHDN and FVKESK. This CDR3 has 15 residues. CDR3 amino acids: CASSQERAMNTEAFS. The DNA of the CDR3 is TGTGCCAGCAGCCAAGAGAGGGCCATGAACACTGAAGCTTTCTCT.

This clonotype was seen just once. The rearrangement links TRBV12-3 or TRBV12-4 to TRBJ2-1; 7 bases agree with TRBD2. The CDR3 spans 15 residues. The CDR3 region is CASRTRGRQRDEQFF. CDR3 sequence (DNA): TGTGCATCAAGGACTAGAGGCCGCCAGAGGGATGAGCAGTTCTTC.

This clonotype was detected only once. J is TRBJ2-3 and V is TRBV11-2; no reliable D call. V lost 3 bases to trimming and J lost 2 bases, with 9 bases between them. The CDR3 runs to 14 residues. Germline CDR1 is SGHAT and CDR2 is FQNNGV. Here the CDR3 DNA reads TGTGCCAGCAGCTTCGTAGGTAACACAGATACGCAGTATTTT. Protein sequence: CASSFVGNTDTQYF.

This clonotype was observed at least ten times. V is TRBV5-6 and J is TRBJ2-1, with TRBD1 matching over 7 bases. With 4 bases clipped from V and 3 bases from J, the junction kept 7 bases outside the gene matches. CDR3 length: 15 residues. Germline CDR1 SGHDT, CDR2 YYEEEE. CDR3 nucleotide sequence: TGTGCCAGCAGCGAAACAGGGGAGCTCTACAATGAGCAGTTCTTC. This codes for CASSETGELYNEQFF.

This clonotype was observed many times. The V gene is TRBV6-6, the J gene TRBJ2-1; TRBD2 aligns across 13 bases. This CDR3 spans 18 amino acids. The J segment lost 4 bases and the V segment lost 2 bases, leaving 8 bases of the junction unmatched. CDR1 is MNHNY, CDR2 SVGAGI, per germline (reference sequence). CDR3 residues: CASSYTSGTSGKYNEQFF. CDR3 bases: TGTGCCAGCAGTTACACCTCCGGGACTAGCGGGAAATACAATGAGCAGTTCTTC.

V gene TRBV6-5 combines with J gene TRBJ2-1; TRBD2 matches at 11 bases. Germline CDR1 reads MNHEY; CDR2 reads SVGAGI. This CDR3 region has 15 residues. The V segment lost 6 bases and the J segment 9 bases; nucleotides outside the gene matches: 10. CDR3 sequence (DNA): TGTGCCAGCAGAACCACTAGCGGGAGTTTGATTGAGCAGTTCTTC. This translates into CASRTTSGSLIEQFF.

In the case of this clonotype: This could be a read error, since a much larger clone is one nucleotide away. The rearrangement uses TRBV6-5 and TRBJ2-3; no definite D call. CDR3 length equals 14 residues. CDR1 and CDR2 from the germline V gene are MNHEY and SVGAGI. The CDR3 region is CASSSPSITDMQYF. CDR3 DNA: TGTGCCAGCAGTTCCCCTTCAATCACAGATATGCAGTATTTT.

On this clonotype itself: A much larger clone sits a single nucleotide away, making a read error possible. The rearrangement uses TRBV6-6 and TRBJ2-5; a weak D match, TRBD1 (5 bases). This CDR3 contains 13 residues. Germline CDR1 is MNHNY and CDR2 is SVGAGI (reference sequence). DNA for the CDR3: TGTGCCAGCATAAGGGGCTACCAAGAGACCCAGCACTTC. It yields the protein CASIRGYQETQHF.

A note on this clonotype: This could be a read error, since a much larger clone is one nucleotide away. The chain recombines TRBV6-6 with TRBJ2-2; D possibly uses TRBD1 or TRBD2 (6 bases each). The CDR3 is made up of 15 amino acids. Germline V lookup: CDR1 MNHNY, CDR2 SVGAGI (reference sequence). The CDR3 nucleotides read TGTGTCAGCAGTTACTCCTCGGGGGCCGGCGGGGAGCTGTTTTTT. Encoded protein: CVSSYSSGAGGELFF.

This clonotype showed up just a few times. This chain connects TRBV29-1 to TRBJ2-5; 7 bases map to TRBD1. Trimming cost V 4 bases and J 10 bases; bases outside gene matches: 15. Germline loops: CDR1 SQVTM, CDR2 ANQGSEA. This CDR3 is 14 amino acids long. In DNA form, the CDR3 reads TGCAGCGTTGTTGCCCTGGCCCCAGGGGGAGACCAGTACTTC. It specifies CSVVALAPGGDQYF.

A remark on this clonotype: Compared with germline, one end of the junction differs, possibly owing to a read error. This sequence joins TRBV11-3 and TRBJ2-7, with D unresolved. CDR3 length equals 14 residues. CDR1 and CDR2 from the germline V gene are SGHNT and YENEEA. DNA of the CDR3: TGTGCCAGCAGCTTAACGGTGGGCAGCTACGAACAGTACTTC. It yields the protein CASSLTVGSYEQYF.

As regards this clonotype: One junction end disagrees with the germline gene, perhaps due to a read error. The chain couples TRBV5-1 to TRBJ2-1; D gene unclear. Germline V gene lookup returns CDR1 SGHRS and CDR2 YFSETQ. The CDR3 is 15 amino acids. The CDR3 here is CASGLVDPSYNEQLF. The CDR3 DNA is TGCGCCAGCGGCTTGGTAGACCCTTCCTACAATGAGCAGCTCTTC.

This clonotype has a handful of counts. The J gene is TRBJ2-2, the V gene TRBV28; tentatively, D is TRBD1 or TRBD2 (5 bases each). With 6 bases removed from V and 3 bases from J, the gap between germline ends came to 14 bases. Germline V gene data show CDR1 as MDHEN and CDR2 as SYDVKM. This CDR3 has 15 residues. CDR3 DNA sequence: TGTGCCAGCAGACGTCGGGACGGTTACACCGGGGAGCTGTTTTTT. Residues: CASRRRDGYTGELFF.

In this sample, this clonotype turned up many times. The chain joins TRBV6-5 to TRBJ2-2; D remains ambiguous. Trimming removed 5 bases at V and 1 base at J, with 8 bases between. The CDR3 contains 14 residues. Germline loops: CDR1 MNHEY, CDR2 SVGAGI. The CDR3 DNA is TGTGCCAGCAGTCCCCGGCTGAACACCGGGGAGCTGTTTTTT. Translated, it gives CASSPRLNTGELFF.

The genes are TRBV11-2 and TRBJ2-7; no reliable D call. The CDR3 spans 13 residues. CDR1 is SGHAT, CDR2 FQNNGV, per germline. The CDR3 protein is CDSSLGFGDEQYF. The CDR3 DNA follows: TGTGACAGTAGCTTAGGATTTGGGGACGAGCAGTACTTC.